Reported below is one TCR beta chain. Its specificity is unknown. The data were obtained in a study of blood T cells in healthy people across ages. General study findings and limits: The recorded TCR beta diversity per million T cells decreased in a roughly linear manner with age.

Primed by a sample-barcoded 5' primer and a J-beta primer mix, a second PCR proceeded for 7 to 11 cycles. TCRdb itself ran the 5' RACE reads through MiXCR, one entry per CDR3 protein. The repertoire holds around 1,500,000 distinct CDR3 sequences, with around 42% as singletons. The specimen was blood. This clonotype was sampled from a woman aged 18-35 years in good health.

CDR3 sequence reads: CASSFGQVSEQYF. The CDR3 region has the DNA TGTGCCAGCAGTTTCGGCCAGGTGAGCGAGCAGTACTTC. The rearrangement uses TRBV27 and TRBJ2-7; D unresolved. V dropped 3 bases and J dropped 6 bases, with 12 bases sitting between them. Germline CDR1 reads MNHEY; CDR2 reads SMNVEV (reference sequence). This CDR3 is 13 amino acids long.